These 30 T cell receptor beta chains were all obtained from the same sample, sequenced in a study of T cell responses to AZD1222 COVID-19 vaccine. Using immunoSEQ multiplex PCR, the repertoire was profiled, and TCRdb retains in-frame clones only, with some absent. Here the sample spans 130,000 to 150,000 clones, roughly 90% being singletons. The specimen was peripheral blood, collected on day 0 of AZD1222 vaccination. The receptors derive from an adult in good health.

The chain combines TRBV18 with TRBJ1-5; D may be TRBD1 (6 bases). Per the germline V gene, CDR1 is KGHSH and CDR2 is LQKENI. The CDR3 has 13 amino acids. The V end lost 3 bases, the J end lost 16 bases, and 19 bases lay between the germline ends. The chain's CDR3 is CASSPGYRDGIHF. In DNA form, the CDR3 reads TGTGCCAGCTCACCGGGCTACAGGGACGGGATTCATTTT.

The chain combines TRBV7-6 with TRBJ2-7, with D possibly TRBD1 on 6 matching bases. Looked up from germline, CDR1 is SGHVS and CDR2 is FNYEAQ. The CDR3 covers 15 residues. Trimming cost V 5 bases and J 7 bases, with 21 bases left between them. CDR3 loop: CASSPNQGRSGEQYF. The CDR3 DNA follows: TGTGCCAGCAGCCCTAACCAGGGGCGCTCAGGGGAGCAGTACTTC.

This clone came up a few times. The chain has TRBV4-2 and TRBJ2-7, with D possibly TRBD2 on 6 matching bases. V gave up 1 base and J gave up 3 bases, with 13 bases separating them. The CDR3 extends over 15 amino acids. In germline, CDR1 is LGHNA, CDR2 YNFKEQ. The CDR3 DNA reads TGTGCCAGCAGCCAAGGACTAGTAGACTACTACGAGCAGTACTTC. Translated: CASSQGLVDYYEQYF.

This chain links TRBV4-1 with TRBJ1-2; TRBD1 matches 8 bases. Germline V gene sequence: CDR1 MGHRA, CDR2 YSYEKL. The CDR3 runs 15 residues. With V trimmed by 2 bases and J by 4 bases, 6 bases remained unmatched. CDR3 in amino acids: CASSQLQGEIYGYTF. In nucleotides, the CDR3 is TGCGCCAGCAGCCAACTACAGGGGGAGATCTATGGCTACACCTTC.

This clone occurred a few times. V usage is TRBV7-2 and J usage is TRBJ2-1; 7 bases are shared with TRBD2. Germline V lookup: CDR1 SGHTA, CDR2 FQGNSA. V lost 2 bases and J lost 6; bases outside the gene matches: 4. This CDR3 has 14 residues. The CDR3 DNA reads as TGTGCCAGCAGCTTAAGCGGGACCGTCAATGAGCAGTTCTTC. This translates into CASSLSGTVNEQFF.

The chain couples TRBV7-9 to TRBJ2-1; D remains unclear. Germline CDR1 SEHNR, CDR2 FQNEAQ (reference sequence). V lost 4 bases to trimming and J lost 7 bases, with 20 bases between them. The CDR3 length is 16 residues. CDR3 DNA: TGTGCCAGCAGCTCCCTTTTAGCCCGGTGGTGGAATGAGCAGTTCTTC. Translating gives CASSSLLARWWNEQFF.

This chain joins TRBV2 and TRBJ2-5; D might be TRBD2 (7 bases). The germline V and J ends were trimmed by 8 bases and 4 bases, with 20 bases remaining between them. The CDR3 length is 15 residues. The germline V gene has CDR1 SNHLY and CDR2 FYNNEI. The DNA for the CDR3 is TGTGCCAGCTTGATGGGGGCAGGGAGGGCAGAGACCCAGTACTTC. Protein: CASLMGAGRAETQYF. The entire variable domain, with the rest obtained from reference TRBV2 and TRBJ2-5, is as follows: EPEVTQTPSHQVTQMGQEVILRCVPISNHLYFYWYRQILGQKVEFLVSFYNNEISEKSEIFDDQFSVERPDGSNFTLKIRSTKLEDSAMYFCASLMGAGRAETQYFGPGTRLLVL.

This clone was counted once. This chain joins TRBV14 and TRBJ2-1; 10 bases are a match to TRBD2. Losses at the gene ends were 0 bases for V and 12 bases for J; bases not matched to a gene: 8. The CDR3 covers 15 residues. The V gene's germline CDR1 is SGHDN and CDR2 FVKESK. Here the CDR3 reads CASSQDGASGRGQFF. The CDR3 region has the DNA TGTGCCAGCAGCCAAGATGGGGCTAGCGGGAGAGGGCAGTTCTTC.

The chain is built from TRBV20-1 and TRBJ2-5; D is undetermined. This CDR3 spans 12 amino acids. Trimming removed 3 bases from V and 7 bases from J, with 12 bases in between. Looked up from germline, CDR1 is DFQATT and CDR2 is SNEGSKA (reference sequence). CDR3 in DNA: TGCAGTGCTAGTCAACCCATTGGGACCCAGTACTTC. Residues: CSASQPIGTQYF.

The chain links TRBV4-3 to TRBJ2-3; 8 positions match TRBD1. CDR1 LGHNA and CDR2 YSLEER come from the germline V gene. The CDR3 contains 15 residues. V trimming: 0 bases; J trimming: 4 bases; junction bases outside the gene matches: 3. CDR3 loop: CASSQDGTGPDTQYF. CDR3 coding DNA: TGCGCCAGCAGCCAAGACGGGACAGGACCAGATACGCAGTATTTT.

The J gene is TRBJ1-1, the V gene TRBV18; 7 bases line up with TRBD1. The CDR3 is 14 amino acids. From germline, CDR1 is KGHSH and CDR2 LQKENI. With 2 bases clipped from V and 1 base from J, the junction kept 1 base outside the gene matches. The CDR3 region is CASSPTGANTEAFF. The CDR3 DNA is TGTGCCAGCTCACCAACAGGGGCGAACACTGAAGCTTTCTTT.

The chain carries TRBV4-1 and TRBJ2-3; D remains unclear. V was shortened by 4 bases and J by 0 bases, with 8 bases between the two germline ends. In germline, CDR1 is MGHRA, CDR2 YSYEKL. CDR3 size: 14 residues. The CDR3 loop is CASSPYVSTDTQYF. The CDR3 DNA reads as TGCGCCAGCAGCCCCTACGTGAGCACAGATACGCAGTATTTT.

This rearrangement joins TRBV6-1 to TRBJ1-6, with 10 positions matching TRBD1. Germline lookup yields CDR1 MNHNS and CDR2 SASEGT. V was clipped by 3 bases and J by 7 bases; unmatched bases: 6. CDR3 size: 16 residues. The CDR3 loop reads CASSDLADRGNSPLHF. The CDR3 DNA sequence: TGTGCCAGCAGTGATTTGGCGGACAGGGGGAATTCACCCCTCCACTTT.

This clone occurred a few times. This rearrangement joins TRBV19 to TRBJ1-3, with 8 bases lining up with TRBD1. V lost 5 bases to trimming and J lost 0 bases; unmatched junction nucleotides: 18. CDR1 and CDR2 from the germline V gene are LNHDA and SQIVND (reference sequence). This CDR3 comprises 20 residues. The CDR3, as DNA: TGTGCCAGTAGTCTCCAGGGACAGGATACTTCCTCGGGCTCTGGAAACACCATATATTTT. Its translation is CASSLQGQDTSSGSGNTIYF.

The rearrangement links TRBV18 to TRBJ1-5, with D possibly matching TRBD1 (5 bases). The V and J ends lost 5 bases and 4 bases respectively, with 18 bases between them. The CDR3 is made up of 16 amino acids. CDR1 and CDR2 (germline): KGHSH, LQKENI. CDR3 coding DNA: TGTGCCAGCTCATCCCGGGACTCACGAACGAATCAGCCCCAGCATTTT. Translating gives CASSSRDSRTNQPQHF. The variable domain in full, with the rest retrieved from reference TRBV18 and TRBJ1-5, is NAGVMQNPRHLVRRRGQEARLRCSPMKGHSHVYWYRQLPEEGLKFMVYLQKENIIDESGMPKERFSAEFPKEGPSILRIQQVVRGDSAAYFCASSSRDSRTNQPQHFGDGTRLSIL.

This rearrangement joins TRBV27 to TRBJ2-2; 7 bases fit TRBD2. The germline gives CDR1 MNHEY, CDR2 SMNVEV (reference sequence). The CDR3 consists of 18 residues. V was pared by 2 bases and J by 1 base, with 10 bases of the junction left unmatched. CDR3 DNA sequence: TGTGCCAGCAGTTTACGGGGGAGGGATTATAGGAACACCGGGGAGCTGTTTTTT. It yields the protein CASSLRGRDYRNTGELFF.

This chain links TRBV25-1 with TRBJ2-7, with 10 bases that match TRBD2. The CDR3 totals 15 residues. The germline CDR1 and CDR2 sequences are MGHDK and SYGVNS. V shed 3 bases, J shed 1 base, and the junction held 3 bases outside the gene matches. CDR3: CASSDSSGSSYEQYF. CDR3 in DNA: TGTGCCAGCAGTGATTCTAGCGGGAGTTCCTACGAGCAGTACTTC.

CDR3 nucleotides: TGCGCCAGCAGCTCTCTCCCTGGACAGGCGAACACCGGGGAGCTGTTTTTT. This codes for CASSSLPGQANTGELFF. The chain joins TRBV4-1 to TRBJ2-2; 7 bases match TRBD1. The CDR3 is made up of 17 amino acids. V dropped 5 bases and J dropped 0; count of bases not matched to a gene: 9. Germline CDR1 reads MGHRA; CDR2 reads YSYEKL.

The J gene is TRBJ1-1, the V gene TRBV28; TRBD1 agrees at 11 bases. The ends lost 3 bases at V and 3 bases at J; junction bases unmatched: 0. This CDR3 contains 14 residues. The V gene's germline CDR1 is MDHEN and CDR2 SYDVKM. CDR3 sequence (DNA): TGTGCCAGCAGTTTGGACAGGGGGCACACTGAAGCTTTCTTT. Its translation is CASSLDRGHTEAFF.

The chain carries TRBV27 and TRBJ1-6; 7 bases line up with TRBD1. The CDR3 covers 18 residues. CDR1 and CDR2 from the germline V gene are MNHEY and SMNVEV (reference sequence). Trimming at V came to 3 bases and at J to 9 bases, leaving 17 bases not matched to a gene. CDR3 in amino acids: CASSFIDREGGIGSPLHF. CDR3 in DNA: TGTGCCAGCAGTTTTATCGACAGGGAGGGGGGCATAGGTTCACCCCTCCACTTT.

This chain links TRBV19 with TRBJ1-5; D unclear. The CDR3 contains 13 residues. V was cut by 3 bases and J by 10 bases, with 13 bases left in between. Germline lookup yields CDR1 LNHDA and CDR2 SQIVND (reference sequence). The CDR3 loop is CASSMLGLDPQHF. In DNA form, the CDR3 reads TGTGCCAGTAGTATGCTGGGTTTGGACCCCCAGCATTTT.

This clone was observed a single time. The chain recombines TRBV10-3 with TRBJ2-7, with TRBD2 matching over 9 bases. The CDR3 consists of 14 residues. Germline loops: CDR1 ENHRY, CDR2 SYGVKD. Unmatched junction bases numbered 5, after V lost 4 bases and J lost 4 bases. For the CDR3, the DNA is TGTGCCATCAGTGTCGTGACTAGCGGATACGAGCAGTACTTC. It is translated as CAISVVTSGYEQYF.

This chain connects TRBV11-3 to TRBJ2-2; 10 bases agree with TRBD1. The CDR3 runs 16 residues. Germline lookup yields CDR1 SGHNT and CDR2 YENEEA. Trimming removed 4 bases from V and 4 bases from J; junction bases left unmatched: 6. The CDR3 is CASSWRTGGSTGELFF. CDR3 coding DNA: TGTGCCAGCAGCTGGAGGACAGGGGGGAGCACCGGGGAGCTGTTTTTT. Drawing the rest from reference TRBV11-3 and TRBJ2-2, the complete variable domain is EAGVVQSPRYKIIEKKQPVAFWCNPISGHNTLYWYLQNLGQGPELLIRYENEEAVDDSQLPKDRFSAERLKGVDSTLKIQPAELGDSAVYLCASSWRTGGSTGELFFGEGSRLTVL.

V gene TRBV28 combines with J gene TRBJ1-1; the D gene is possibly TRBD1 (6 bases). The germline V gene encodes CDR1 MDHEN and CDR2 SYDVKM. The CDR3 is made up of 14 amino acids. The germline V and J ends were trimmed by 5 bases and 5 bases, with 15 bases remaining between them. The CDR3 region is CASSRPGDRTEAFF. The CDR3 DNA sequence: TGTGCCAGCAGTCGCCCAGGGGATCGAACTGAAGCTTTCTTT.

J is TRBJ2-6 and V is TRBV5-1; the match to TRBD2 covers 14 bases. Germline CDR1 reads SGHRS; CDR2 reads YFSETQ. Trimming removed 4 bases from V and 2 bases from J; junction bases left unmatched: 5. The CDR3 has 18 residues. In DNA, the CDR3 is TGCGCCAGCAGCCGAGGGACTAGCGGGAGACCTGGGGCCAACGTCCTGACTTTC. Its translation is CASSRGTSGRPGANVLTF.

The chain uses TRBV9 and TRBJ1-1; the match to TRBD1 covers 7 bases. Germline loops: CDR1 SGDLS, CDR2 YYNGEE. The V segment lost 4 bases and the J segment 3 bases; nucleotides outside the gene matches: 6. The CDR3 runs to 14 residues. CDR3 sequence (DNA): TGTGCCAGCAGCATGACAGGGTACGACACTGAAGCTTTCTTT. Amino acids: CASSMTGYDTEAFF.

The CDR3 loop reads CAISLLWTSGSNNEQFF. The CDR3 coding sequence is TGTGCCATCAGTCTGCTCTGGACTAGCGGGAGTAATAATGAGCAGTTCTTC. V is TRBV10-3 and J is TRBJ2-1; 13 nucleotides match TRBD2. V shed 5 bases, J shed 7 bases, and the junction held 11 bases outside the gene matches. The germline CDR1 and CDR2 sequences are ENHRY and SYGVKD. This CDR3 contains 17 residues.

This clone came up a few times. The rearrangement links TRBV5-4 to TRBJ2-2, with 10 bases fitting TRBD2. With V trimmed by 5 bases and J by 5 bases, 6 bases remained unmatched. The germline V gene encodes CDR1 SGHNT and CDR2 YYREEE (reference sequence). The CDR3 has 15 residues. The CDR3 coding sequence is TGTGCCAGCAGTGCACTAGCGGGGCCAACCGGGGAGCTGTTTTTT. It yields the protein CASSALAGPTGELFF.

V and J are TRBV18 and TRBJ1-2; D gene ambiguous. The V end lost 5 bases, the J end lost 8 bases, and 18 bases lay between the germline ends. The CDR3 is 14 residues long. Germline CDR1 is KGHSH and CDR2 is LQKENI. This CDR3 reads CASSTDSGLGGYTF. CDR3 in DNA: TGTGCCAGCTCAACCGACTCCGGGCTAGGCGGCTACACCTTC.

The chain uses TRBV28 and TRBJ1-1; the D gene is possibly TRBD1 (5 bases). From germline, CDR1 is MDHEN and CDR2 SYDVKM. Trimming left V 8 bases short and J 3 bases short, with 13 bases between. The CDR3 totals 13 residues. CDR3 DNA sequence: TGTGCCAGCGGGGGTACGGGAGACACTGAAGCTTTCTTT. This translates into CASGGTGDTEAFF. Full variable domain (rest looked up from reference TRBV28 and TRBJ1-1): DVKVTQSSRYLVKRTGEKVFLECVQDMDHENMFWYRQDPGLGLRLIYFSYDVKMKEKGDIPEGYSVSREKKERFSLILESASTNQTSMYLCASGGTGDTEAFFGQGTRLTVV.